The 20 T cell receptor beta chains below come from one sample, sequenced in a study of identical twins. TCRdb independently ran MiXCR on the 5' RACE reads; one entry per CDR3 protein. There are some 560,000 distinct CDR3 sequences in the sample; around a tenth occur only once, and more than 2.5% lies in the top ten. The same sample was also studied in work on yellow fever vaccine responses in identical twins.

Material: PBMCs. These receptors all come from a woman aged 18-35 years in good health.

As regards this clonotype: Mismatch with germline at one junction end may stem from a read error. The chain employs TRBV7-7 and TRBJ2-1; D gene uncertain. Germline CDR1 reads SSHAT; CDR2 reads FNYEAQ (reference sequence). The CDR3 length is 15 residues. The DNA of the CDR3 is TGTGCTAGCAGCTTTTTGAGAAGCTCCTACAATGAGCAGTTCTTC. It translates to CASSFLRSSYNEQFF.

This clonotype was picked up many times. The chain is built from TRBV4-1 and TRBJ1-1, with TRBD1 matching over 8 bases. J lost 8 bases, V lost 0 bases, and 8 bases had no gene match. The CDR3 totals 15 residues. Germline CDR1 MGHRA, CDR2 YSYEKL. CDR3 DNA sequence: TGCGCCAGCAGCCAAGACCATGGACAGGGAAGAGAAGCTTTCTTT. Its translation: CASSQDHGQGREAFF.

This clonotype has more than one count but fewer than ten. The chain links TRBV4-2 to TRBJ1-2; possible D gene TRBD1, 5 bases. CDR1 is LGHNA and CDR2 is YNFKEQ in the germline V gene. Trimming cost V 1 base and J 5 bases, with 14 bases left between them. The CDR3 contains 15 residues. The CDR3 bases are TGTGCCAGCAGCCAAGTTGGGACGTACGGTTATGGCTACACCTTC. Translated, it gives CASSQVGTYGYGYTF.

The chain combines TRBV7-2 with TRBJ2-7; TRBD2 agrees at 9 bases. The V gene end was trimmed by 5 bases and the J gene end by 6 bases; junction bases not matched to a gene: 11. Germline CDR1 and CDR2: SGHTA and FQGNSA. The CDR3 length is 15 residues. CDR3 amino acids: CASSLQVAGVSEQYF. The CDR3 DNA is TGTGCCAGCAGCCTCCAGGTAGCGGGAGTTTCCGAGCAGTACTTC.

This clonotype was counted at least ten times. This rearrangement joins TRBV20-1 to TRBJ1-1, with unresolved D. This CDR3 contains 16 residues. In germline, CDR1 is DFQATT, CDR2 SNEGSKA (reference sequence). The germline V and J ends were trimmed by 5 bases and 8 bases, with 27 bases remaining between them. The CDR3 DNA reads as TGCAGTGCTCCAAAAAGTAGAGGTGCCAGTAGAGGAGAAGCTTTCTTT. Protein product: CSAPKSRGASRGEAFF.

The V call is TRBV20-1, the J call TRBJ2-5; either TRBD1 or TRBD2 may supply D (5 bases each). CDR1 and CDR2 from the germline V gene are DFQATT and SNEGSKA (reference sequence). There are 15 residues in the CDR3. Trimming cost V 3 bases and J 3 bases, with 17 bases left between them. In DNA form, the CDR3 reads TGCAGTGCTAGTCCAACCTCGGGACGGGAAGAGACCCAGTACTTC. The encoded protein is CSASPTSGREETQYF.

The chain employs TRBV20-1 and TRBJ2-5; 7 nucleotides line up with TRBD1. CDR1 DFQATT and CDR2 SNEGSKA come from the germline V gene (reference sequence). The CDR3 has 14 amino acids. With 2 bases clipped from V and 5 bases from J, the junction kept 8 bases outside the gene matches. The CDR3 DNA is TGCAGTGCTAGACTCCAGGGGGTAGGGGAGACCCAGTACTTC. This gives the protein CSARLQGVGETQYF.

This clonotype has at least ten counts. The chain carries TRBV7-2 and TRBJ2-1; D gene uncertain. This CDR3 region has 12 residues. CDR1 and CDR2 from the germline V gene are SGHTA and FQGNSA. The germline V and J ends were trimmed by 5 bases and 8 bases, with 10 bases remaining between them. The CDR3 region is CASSRVLDEQFF. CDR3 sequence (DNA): TGTGCCAGCAGCCGGGTGTTGGATGAGCAGTTCTTC. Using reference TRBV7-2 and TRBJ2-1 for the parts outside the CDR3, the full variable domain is GAGVSQSPSNKVTEKGKDVELRCDPISGHTALYWYRQSLGQGLEFLIYFQGNSAPDKSGLPSDRFSAERTGGSVSTLTIQRTQQEDSAVYLCASSRVLDEQFFGPGTRLTVL.

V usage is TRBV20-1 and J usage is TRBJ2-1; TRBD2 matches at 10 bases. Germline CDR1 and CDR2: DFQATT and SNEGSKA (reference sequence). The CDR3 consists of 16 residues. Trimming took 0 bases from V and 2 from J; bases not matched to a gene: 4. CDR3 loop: CSARDWTSGAYNEQFF. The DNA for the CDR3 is TGCAGTGCTAGAGATTGGACTAGCGGAGCCTACAATGAGCAGTTCTTC.

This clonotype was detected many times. This chain's CDR3 is CASSPSVADTDTQYF. CDR3 sequence (DNA): TGCGCCAGCAGCCCTAGCGTCGCGGACACAGATACGCAGTATTTT. The rearrangement joins TRBV10-2 to TRBJ2-3; TRBD2 might be the D (6 bases). CDR3 length: 15 amino acids. CDR1 and CDR2 from the germline V gene are WSHSY and SAAADI. The ends were cut back, 6 bases at V and 2 bases at J, with 15 bases in the middle.

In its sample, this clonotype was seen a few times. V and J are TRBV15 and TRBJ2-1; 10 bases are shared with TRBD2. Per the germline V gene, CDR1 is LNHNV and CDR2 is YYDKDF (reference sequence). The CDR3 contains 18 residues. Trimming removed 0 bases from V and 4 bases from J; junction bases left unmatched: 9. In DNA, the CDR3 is TGTGCCACCAGCAGAGAAAAGAGAGCGGGGGGGCGTTACAATGAGCAGTTCTTC. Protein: CATSREKRAGGRYNEQFF. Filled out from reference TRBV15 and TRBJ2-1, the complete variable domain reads DAMVIQNPRYQVTQFGKPVTLSCSQTLNHNVMYWYQQKSSQAPKLLFHYYDKDFNNEADTPDNFQSRRPNTSFCFLDIRSPGLGDTAMYLCATSREKRAGGRYNEQFFGPGTRLTVL.

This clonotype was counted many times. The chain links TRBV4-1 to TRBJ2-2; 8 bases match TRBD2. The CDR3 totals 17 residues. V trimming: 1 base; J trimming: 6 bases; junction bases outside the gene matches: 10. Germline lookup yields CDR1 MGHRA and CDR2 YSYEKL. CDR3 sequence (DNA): TGCGCCAGCAGCCAAGCCCGGGGGGGCGGGAGTTCCGGGGAGCTGTTTTTT. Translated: CASSQARGGGSSGELFF.

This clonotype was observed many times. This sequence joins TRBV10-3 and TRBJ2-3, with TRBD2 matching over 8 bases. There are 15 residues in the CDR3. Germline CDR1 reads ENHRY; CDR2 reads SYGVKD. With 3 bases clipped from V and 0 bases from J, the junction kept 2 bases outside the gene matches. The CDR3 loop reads CAISDAGGSTDTQYF. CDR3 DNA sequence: TGTGCCATCAGTGACGCGGGAGGTAGCACAGATACGCAGTATTTT.

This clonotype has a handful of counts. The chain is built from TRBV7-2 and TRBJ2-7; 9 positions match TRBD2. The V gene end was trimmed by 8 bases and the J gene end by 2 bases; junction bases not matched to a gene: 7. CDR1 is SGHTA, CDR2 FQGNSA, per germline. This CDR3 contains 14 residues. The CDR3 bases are TGTGCCAGCCGAAATCTAGCGGGAACCTACGAGCAGTACTTC. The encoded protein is CASRNLAGTYEQYF.

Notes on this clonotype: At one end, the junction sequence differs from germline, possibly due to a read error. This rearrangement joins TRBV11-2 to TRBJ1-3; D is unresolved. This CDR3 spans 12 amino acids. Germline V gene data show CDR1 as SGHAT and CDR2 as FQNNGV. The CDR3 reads CASSSRVEAVDF. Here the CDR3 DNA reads TGTGCCAGCAGCTCCCGAGTAGAGGCGGTGGATTTT.

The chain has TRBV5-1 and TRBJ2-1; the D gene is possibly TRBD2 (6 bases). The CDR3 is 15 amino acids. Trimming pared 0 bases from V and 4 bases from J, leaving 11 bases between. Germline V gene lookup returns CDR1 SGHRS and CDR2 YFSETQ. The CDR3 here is CASSLDGGTYNEQFF. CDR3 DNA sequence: TGCGCCAGCAGCTTGGACGGAGGGACTTACAATGAGCAGTTCTTC.

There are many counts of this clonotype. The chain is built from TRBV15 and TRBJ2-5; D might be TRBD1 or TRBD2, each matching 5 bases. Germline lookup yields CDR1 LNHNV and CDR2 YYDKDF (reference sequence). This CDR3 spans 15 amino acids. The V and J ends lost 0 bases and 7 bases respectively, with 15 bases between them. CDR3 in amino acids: CATSRDYDRGATQYF. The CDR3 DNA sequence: TGTGCCACCAGCAGAGACTACGACAGAGGGGCGACCCAGTACTTC.

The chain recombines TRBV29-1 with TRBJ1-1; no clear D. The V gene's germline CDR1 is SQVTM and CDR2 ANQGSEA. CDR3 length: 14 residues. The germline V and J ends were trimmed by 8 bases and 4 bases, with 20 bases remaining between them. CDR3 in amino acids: CSTRDDVGSTEAFF. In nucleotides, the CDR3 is TGCAGCACCCGGGATGACGTGGGTAGCACTGAAGCTTTCTTT.

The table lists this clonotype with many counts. The CDR3 spells CASSGGPTDTQYF. The DNA of the CDR3 is TGTGCCAGCAGTGGCGGACCAACAGATACGCAGTATTTT. The genes are TRBV2 and TRBJ2-3, with D uncertain. Germline V lookup: CDR1 SNHLY, CDR2 FYNNEI. The CDR3 runs 13 residues. V lost 4 bases and J lost 3, with 8 bases in between.

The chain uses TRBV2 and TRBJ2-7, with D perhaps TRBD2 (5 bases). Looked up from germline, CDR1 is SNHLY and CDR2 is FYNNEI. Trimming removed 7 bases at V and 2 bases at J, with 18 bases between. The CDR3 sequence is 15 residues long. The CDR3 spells CASTTPGNYPYEQYF. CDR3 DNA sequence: TGTGCCAGCACGACCCCGGGGAACTATCCCTACGAGCAGTACTTC. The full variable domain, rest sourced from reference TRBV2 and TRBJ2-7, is EPEVTQTPSHQVTQMGQEVILRCVPISNHLYFYWYRQILGQKVEFLVSFYNNEISEKSEIFDDQFSVERPDGSNFTLKIRSTKLEDSAMYFCASTTPGNYPYEQYFGPGTRLTVT.